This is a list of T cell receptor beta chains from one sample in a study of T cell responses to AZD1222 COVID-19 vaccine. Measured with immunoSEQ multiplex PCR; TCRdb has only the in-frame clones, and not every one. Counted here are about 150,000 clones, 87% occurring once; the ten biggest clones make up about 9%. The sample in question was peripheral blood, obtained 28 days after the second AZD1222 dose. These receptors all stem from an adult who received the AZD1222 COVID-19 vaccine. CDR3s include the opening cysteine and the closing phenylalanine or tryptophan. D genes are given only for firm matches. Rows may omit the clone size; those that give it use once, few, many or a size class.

cdr3_aa: CASSSWDRGNTEAFF
cdr3_nt: TGCGCCAGCAGCTCATGGGACAGGGGGAACACTGAAGCTTTCTTT
d_call: TRBD1
j_call: TRBJ1-1
v_call: TRBV5-1
clone_size: -

cdr3_aa: CASSLTGRGRETQYF
cdr3_nt: TGTGCCAGCAGCTTAACCGGTCGCGGGAGGGAGACCCAGTACTTC
d_call: TRBD2
j_call: TRBJ2-5
v_call: TRBV7-2
clone_size: -

cdr3_aa: CASSTDRGTGELFF
cdr3_nt: TGTGCCAGCAGCACAGACAGGGGGACCGGGGAGCTGTTTTTT
d_call: TRBD1
j_call: TRBJ2-2
v_call: TRBV5-6
clone_size: -

cdr3_aa: CASSPSEGAYGNTIYF
cdr3_nt: TGTGCCAGTAGTCCCTCCGAGGGGGCTTACGGAAACACCATATATTTT
d_call: TRBD1
j_call: TRBJ1-3
v_call: TRBV19
clone_size: -

cdr3_aa: CASSHPRQGLRQETQYF
cdr3_nt: TGTGCCAGCAGCCACCCGAGACAAGGACTGAGACAAGAGACCCAGTACTTC
d_call: -
j_call: TRBJ2-5
v_call: TRBV7-2
clone_size: few

cdr3_aa: CASSPVMLAGVVFYEQYF
cdr3_nt: TGTGCCAGCTCACCGGTAATGCTAGCGGGAGTTGTTTTCTACGAGCAGTACTTC
d_call: TRBD2
j_call: TRBJ2-7
v_call: TRBV18
clone_size: few

cdr3_aa: CASSQVLNTEAFF
cdr3_nt: TGCGCCAGCAGCCAGGTCCTGAACACTGAAGCTTTCTTT
d_call: -
j_call: TRBJ1-1
v_call: TRBV4-3
clone_size: -

cdr3_aa: CASSEGGFSGNTIYF
cdr3_nt: TGTGCCAGCAGTGAAGGGGGCTTCTCTGGAAACACCATATATTTT
d_call: -
j_call: TRBJ1-3
v_call: TRBV2
clone_size: once

cdr3_aa: CASGKRDNQETQYF
cdr3_nt: TGCGCCAGCGGGAAACGGGACAACCAAGAGACCCAGTACTTC
d_call: -
j_call: TRBJ2-5
v_call: TRBV5-1
clone_size: -

cdr3_aa: CASSPGSTDTQYF
cdr3_nt: TGTGCCAGCTCGCCCGGGTCCACAGATACGCAGTATTTT
d_call: -
j_call: TRBJ2-3
v_call: TRBV18
clone_size: -

cdr3_aa: CSVRDSSYNEQFF
cdr3_nt: TGCAGCGTCAGGGACAGCTCCTACAATGAGCAGTTCTTC
d_call: TRBD1
j_call: TRBJ2-1
v_call: TRBV29-1
clone_size: -

cdr3_aa: CASSLGQLNEQFF
cdr3_nt: TGTGCCAGCAGCTTAGGACAGCTTAATGAGCAGTTCTTC
d_call: -
j_call: TRBJ2-1
v_call: TRBV7-2
clone_size: -

cdr3_aa: CASRIPGRMYGYTF
cdr3_nt: TGTGCCAGCAGGATACCGGGACGGATGTATGGCTACACCTTC
d_call: -
j_call: TRBJ1-2
v_call: TRBV28
clone_size: few

cdr3_aa: CASSISSRSSGNTIYF
cdr3_nt: TGTGCCAGCAGCATCAGCTCTCGAAGCTCTGGAAACACCATATATTTT
d_call: -
j_call: TRBJ1-3
v_call: TRBV5-6
clone_size: -

cdr3_aa: CAISERGQGHEQYF
cdr3_nt: TGTGCCATCAGTGAGAGGGGACAGGGCCACGAGCAGTACTTC
d_call: TRBD1
j_call: TRBJ2-7
v_call: TRBV10-3
clone_size: -

cdr3_aa: CASSVGGADSYGYTF
cdr3_nt: TGTGCCAGCAGCGTAGGCGGGGCCGATAGCTATGGCTACACCTTC
d_call: -
j_call: TRBJ1-2
v_call: TRBV9
clone_size: -

cdr3_aa: CASSRPGVRVEQYF
cdr3_nt: TGTGCCAGCAGTCGACCGGGAGTCCGGGTTGAGCAGTACTTC
d_call: -
j_call: TRBJ2-7
v_call: TRBV6-2/TRBV6-3
clone_size: once

cdr3_aa: CASSAGTRGETQYF
cdr3_nt: TGTGCCAGCAGCGCCGGGACTAGGGGGGAGACCCAGTACTTC
d_call: TRBD2
j_call: TRBJ2-5
v_call: TRBV9
clone_size: -

cdr3_aa: CASSPSGGAGGYGYTF
cdr3_nt: TGTGCCAGCAGCCCCTCCGGGGGCGCCGGGGGCTATGGCTACACCTTC
d_call: -
j_call: TRBJ1-2
v_call: TRBV6-6
clone_size: -

cdr3_aa: CASGIQGAGETQYF
cdr3_nt: TGTGCTAGTGGTATCCAGGGGGCGGGGGAGACCCAGTACTTC
d_call: TRBD1
j_call: TRBJ2-5
v_call: TRBV12-5
clone_size: -

cdr3_aa: CASSGRSSYNEQFF
cdr3_nt: TGTGCCAGCTCCGGGAGAAGCTCCTACAATGAGCAGTTCTTC
d_call: -
j_call: TRBJ2-1
v_call: TRBV2
clone_size: few

cdr3_aa: CASTLPGTANEKLFF
cdr3_nt: TGTGCCAGTACCCTACCCGGGACAGCTAATGAAAAACTGTTTTTT
d_call: TRBD1
j_call: TRBJ1-4
v_call: TRBV19
clone_size: -

cdr3_aa: CASSLAIGREAFF
cdr3_nt: TGTGCCAGCAGCTTAGCGATTGGAAGGGAAGCTTTCTTT
d_call: -
j_call: TRBJ1-1
v_call: TRBV7-2
clone_size: -

cdr3_aa: CASSLVGGSYNEQFF
cdr3_nt: TGTGCCAGCAGCTTAGTAGGAGGGTCCTACAATGAGCAGTTCTTC
d_call: -
j_call: TRBJ2-1
v_call: TRBV7-3
clone_size: -